This T cell receptor beta chain comes out of a study of blood T cell repertoires in COVID-19. For the study at large: Acute-phase and convalescent COVID-19 samples originated in the United States, Italy and Spain. The analysed material was cDNA or gDNA that came from T cells, B-cell-depleted T cells, or PBMCs.

In the authors' workflow: Amplification with reference gene primers provided the estimates of nucleated cell counts. This table comes from immunoSEQ multiplex PCR, and its TCRdb copy is limited to in-frame clones, with some not included. Clone size and V and J calls were adopted from that table, with D and trimming inferred from the DNA. Of about 100,000 clones listed, 65% to 85% are singletons. The junction had 6 bases not matched to a gene; V was cut back by 6 bases and J by 7 bases. The CDR3 is 14 residues long. From germline, CDR1 is SGHDN and CDR2 FVKESK. This receptor was taken from a man aged 65 to 85 with active or convalescent COVID-19. The genes are TRBV14 and TRBJ1-4; 9 nucleotides agree with TRBD1. Material for sequencing was peripheral blood. CDR3: CASRGQGKTEKLFF. The CDR3 DNA reads TGTGCCAGCAGGGGACAGGGCAAGACTGAAAAACTGTTTTTT.